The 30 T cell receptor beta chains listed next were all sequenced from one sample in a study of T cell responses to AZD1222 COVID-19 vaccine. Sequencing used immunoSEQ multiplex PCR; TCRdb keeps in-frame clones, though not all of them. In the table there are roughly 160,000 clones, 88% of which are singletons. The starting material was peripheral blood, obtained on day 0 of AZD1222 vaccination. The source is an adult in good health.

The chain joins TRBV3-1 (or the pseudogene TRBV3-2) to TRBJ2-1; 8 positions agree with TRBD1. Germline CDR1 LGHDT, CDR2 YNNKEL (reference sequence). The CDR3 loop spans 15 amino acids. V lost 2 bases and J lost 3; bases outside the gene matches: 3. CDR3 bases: TGTGCCAGCAGCCAACCCGGACAGGGCTACAATGAGCAGTTCTTC. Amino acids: CASSQPGQGYNEQFF.

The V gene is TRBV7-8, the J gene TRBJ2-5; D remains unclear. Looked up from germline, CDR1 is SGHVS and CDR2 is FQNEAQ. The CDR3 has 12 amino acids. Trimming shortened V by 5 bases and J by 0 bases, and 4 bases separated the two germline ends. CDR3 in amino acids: CASSRDQETQYF. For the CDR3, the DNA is TGTGCCAGCAGCCGCGACCAAGAGACCCAGTACTTC. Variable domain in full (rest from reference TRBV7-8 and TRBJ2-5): GAGVSQSPRYKVAKRGQDVALRCDPISGHVSLFWYQQALGQGPEFLTYFQNEAQLDKSGLPSDRFFAERPEGSVSTLKIQRTQQEDSAVYLCASSRDQETQYFGPGTRLLVL.

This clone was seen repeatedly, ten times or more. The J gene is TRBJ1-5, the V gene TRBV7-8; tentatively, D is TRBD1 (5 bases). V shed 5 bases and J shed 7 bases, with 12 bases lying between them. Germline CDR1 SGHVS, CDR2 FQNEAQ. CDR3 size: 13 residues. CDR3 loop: CASSPGTAQPQHF. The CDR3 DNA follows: TGTGCCAGCAGCCCCGGGACGGCCCAGCCCCAGCATTTT.

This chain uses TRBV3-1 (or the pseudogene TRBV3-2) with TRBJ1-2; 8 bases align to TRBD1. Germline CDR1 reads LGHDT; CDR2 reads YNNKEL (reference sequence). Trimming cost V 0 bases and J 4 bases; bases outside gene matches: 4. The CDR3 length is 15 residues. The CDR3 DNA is TGTGCCAGCAGCCAAGATCAGGGGGCCATCTATGGCTACACCTTC. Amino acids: CASSQDQGAIYGYTF.

The CDR3 DNA reads as TGTGCCAGCAGCTCACAGGGTTATCAGCCCCAGCATTTT. Amino acid sequence: CASSSQGYQPQHF. The chain is built from TRBV7-2 and TRBJ1-5; D might be TRBD1 (6 bases). The CDR3 has 13 amino acids. From germline, CDR1 is SGHTA and CDR2 FQGNSA. V lost 4 bases and J 5 bases, leaving 9 bases between the germline ends.

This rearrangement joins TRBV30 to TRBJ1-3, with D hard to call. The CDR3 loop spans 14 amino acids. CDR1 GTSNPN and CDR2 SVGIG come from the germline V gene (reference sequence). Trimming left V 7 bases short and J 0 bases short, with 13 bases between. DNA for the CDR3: TGTGCCTCCCACAGTGCCGGCTCTGGAAACACCATATATTTT. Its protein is CASHSAGSGNTIYF.

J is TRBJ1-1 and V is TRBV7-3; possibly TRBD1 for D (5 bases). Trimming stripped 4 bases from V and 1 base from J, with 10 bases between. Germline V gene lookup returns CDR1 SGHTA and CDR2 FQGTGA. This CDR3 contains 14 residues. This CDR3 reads CASSSERGNTEAFF. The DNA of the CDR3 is TGTGCCAGCAGCTCGGAGAGGGGGAACACTGAAGCTTTCTTT.

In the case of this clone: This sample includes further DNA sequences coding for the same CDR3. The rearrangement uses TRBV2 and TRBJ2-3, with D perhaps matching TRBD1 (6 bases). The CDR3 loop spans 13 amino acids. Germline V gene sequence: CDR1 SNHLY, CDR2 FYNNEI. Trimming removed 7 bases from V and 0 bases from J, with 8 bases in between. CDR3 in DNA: TGTGCCAGCAAGCAGGGGAGCACAGATACGCAGTATTTT. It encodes CASKQGSTDTQYF.

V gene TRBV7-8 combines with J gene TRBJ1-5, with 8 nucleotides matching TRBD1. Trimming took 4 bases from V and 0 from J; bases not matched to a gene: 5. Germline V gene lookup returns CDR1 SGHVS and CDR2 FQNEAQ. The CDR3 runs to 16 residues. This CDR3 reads CASSSQGGYSNQPQHF. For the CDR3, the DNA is TGTGCCAGCAGCTCACAGGGGGGATATAGCAATCAGCCCCAGCATTTT. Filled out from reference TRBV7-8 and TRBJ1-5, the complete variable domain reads GAGVSQSPRYKVAKRGQDVALRCDPISGHVSLFWYQQALGQGPEFLTYFQNEAQLDKSGLPSDRFFAERPEGSVSTLKIQRTQQEDSAVYLCASSSQGGYSNQPQHFGDGTRLSIL.

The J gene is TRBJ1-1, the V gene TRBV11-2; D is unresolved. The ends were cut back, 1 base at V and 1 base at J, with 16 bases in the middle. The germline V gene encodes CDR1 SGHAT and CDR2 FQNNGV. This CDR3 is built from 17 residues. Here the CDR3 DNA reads TGTGCCAGCAGCTTAGCACAAGTCTGGGTTCAGAACACTGAAGCTTTCTTT. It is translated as CASSLAQVWVQNTEAFF.

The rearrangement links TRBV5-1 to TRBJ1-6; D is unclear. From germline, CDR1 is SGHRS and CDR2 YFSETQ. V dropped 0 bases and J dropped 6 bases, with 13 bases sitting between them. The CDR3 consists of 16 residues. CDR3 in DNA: TGCGCCAGCAGCTTGGAGGCGGGGTCGGGTAATTCACCCCTCCACTTT. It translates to CASSLEAGSGNSPLHF.

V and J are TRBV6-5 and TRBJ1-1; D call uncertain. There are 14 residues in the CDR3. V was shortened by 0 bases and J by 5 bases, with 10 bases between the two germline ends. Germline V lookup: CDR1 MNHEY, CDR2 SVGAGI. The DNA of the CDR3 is TGTGCCAGCAGTTACTCGAATCGGGGAACTGAAGCTTTCTTT. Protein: CASSYSNRGTEAFF.

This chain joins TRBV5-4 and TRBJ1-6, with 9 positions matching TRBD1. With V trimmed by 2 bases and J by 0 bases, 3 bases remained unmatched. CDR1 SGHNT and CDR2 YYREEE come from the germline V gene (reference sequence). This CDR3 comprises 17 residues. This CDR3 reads CASSFGTGSSYNSPLHF. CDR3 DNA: TGTGCCAGCAGCTTCGGGACAGGGAGCTCCTATAATTCACCCCTCCACTTT. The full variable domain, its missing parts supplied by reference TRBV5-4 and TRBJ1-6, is ETGVTQSPTHLIKTRGQQVTLRCSSQSGHNTVSWYQQALGQGPQFIFQYYREEENGRGNFPPRFSGLQFPNYSSELNVNALELDDSALYLCASSFGTGSSYNSPLHFGNGTRLTVT.

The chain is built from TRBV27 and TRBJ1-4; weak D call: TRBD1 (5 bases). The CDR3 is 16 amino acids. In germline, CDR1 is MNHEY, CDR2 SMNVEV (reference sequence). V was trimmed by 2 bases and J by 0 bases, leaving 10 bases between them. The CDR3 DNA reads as TGTGCCAGCAGTTTAATGGCCAGGGCAACTAATGAAAAACTGTTTTTT. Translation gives CASSLMARATNEKLFF.

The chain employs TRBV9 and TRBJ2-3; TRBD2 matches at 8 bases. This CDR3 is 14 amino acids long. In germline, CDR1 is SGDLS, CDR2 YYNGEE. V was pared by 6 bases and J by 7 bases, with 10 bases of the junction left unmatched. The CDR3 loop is CASTPRAGVNTQYF. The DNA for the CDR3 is TGTGCCAGCACCCCCAGAGCGGGAGTAAATACGCAGTATTTT.

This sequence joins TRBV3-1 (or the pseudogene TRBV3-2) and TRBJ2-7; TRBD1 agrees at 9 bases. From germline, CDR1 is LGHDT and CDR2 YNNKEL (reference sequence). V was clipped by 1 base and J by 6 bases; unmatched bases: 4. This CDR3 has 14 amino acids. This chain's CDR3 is CASSQVQGAGEQYF. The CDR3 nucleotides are TGTGCCAGCAGCCAAGTACAGGGGGCGGGCGAGCAGTACTTC.

CDR3 nucleotide sequence: TGTGCCAGCAGCCCGAGGGGGAGTATCTCCTACGAGCAGTACTTC. Residues: CASSPRGSISYEQYF. The rearrangement joins TRBV7-2 to TRBJ2-7, with D possibly TRBD1 on 6 matching bases. The CDR3 totals 15 residues. CDR1 is SGHTA and CDR2 is FQGNSA in the germline V gene. The V end was cut by 5 bases, the J end by 0 bases, with 14 bases between.

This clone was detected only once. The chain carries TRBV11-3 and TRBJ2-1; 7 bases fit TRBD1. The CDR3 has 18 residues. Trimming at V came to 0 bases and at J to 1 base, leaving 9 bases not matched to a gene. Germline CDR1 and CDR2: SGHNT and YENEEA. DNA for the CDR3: TGTGCCAGCAGCTTAGACCAAGGGGGCACTATTTCCTACAATGAGCAGTTCTTC. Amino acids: CASSLDQGGTISYNEQFF.

The CDR3 is CASSRGQGFNSPLHF. As DNA, the CDR3 is TGTGCCAGCAGCCGGGGACAGGGATTCAATTCACCCCTCCACTTT. The genes are TRBV7-6 and TRBJ1-6, with 9 positions matching TRBD1. The CDR3 is 15 amino acids. Germline V lookup: CDR1 SGHVS, CDR2 FNYEAQ. Trimming cost V 5 bases and J 7 bases; bases outside gene matches: 6.

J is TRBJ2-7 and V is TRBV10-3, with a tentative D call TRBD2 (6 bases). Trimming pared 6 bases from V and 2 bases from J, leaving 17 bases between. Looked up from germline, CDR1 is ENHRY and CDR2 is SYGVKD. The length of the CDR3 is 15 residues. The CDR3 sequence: CAISNKGLQPYEQYF. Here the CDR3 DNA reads TGTGCCATCAGCAACAAGGGACTTCAACCCTACGAGCAGTACTTC.

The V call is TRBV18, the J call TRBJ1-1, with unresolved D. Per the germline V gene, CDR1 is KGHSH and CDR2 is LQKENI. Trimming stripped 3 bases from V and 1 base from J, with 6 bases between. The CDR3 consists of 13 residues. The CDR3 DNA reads TGTGCCAGCTCACCTATAGAGAACACTGAAGCTTTCTTT. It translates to CASSPIENTEAFF.

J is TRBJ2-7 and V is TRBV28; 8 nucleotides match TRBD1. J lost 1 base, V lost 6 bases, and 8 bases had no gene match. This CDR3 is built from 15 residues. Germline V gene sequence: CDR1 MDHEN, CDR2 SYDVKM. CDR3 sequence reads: CASRNAGGASYEQYF. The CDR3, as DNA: TGTGCCAGCAGGAACGCAGGGGGCGCGTCCTACGAGCAGTACTTC.

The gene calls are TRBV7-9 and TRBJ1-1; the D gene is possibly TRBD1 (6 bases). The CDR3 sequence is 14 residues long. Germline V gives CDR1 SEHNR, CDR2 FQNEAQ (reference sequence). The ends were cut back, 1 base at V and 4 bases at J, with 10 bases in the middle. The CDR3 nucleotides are TGTGCCAGCAGCTTAGACTCAGGGGCCACTGAAGCTTTCTTT. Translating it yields CASSLDSGATEAFF.

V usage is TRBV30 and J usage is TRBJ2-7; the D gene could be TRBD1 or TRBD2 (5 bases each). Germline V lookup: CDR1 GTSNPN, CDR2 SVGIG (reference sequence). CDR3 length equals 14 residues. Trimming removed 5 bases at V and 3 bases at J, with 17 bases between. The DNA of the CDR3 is TGTGCCTGGGGCCCCAAAAATGGGGGCTACGAGCAGTACTTC. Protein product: CAWGPKNGGYEQYF.

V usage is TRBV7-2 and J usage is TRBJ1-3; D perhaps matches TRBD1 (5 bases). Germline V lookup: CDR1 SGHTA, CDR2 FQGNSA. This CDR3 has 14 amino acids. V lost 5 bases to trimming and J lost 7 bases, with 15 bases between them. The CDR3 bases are TGTGCCAGCAGCCTCGGGATGTGGGGGAACACCATATATTTT. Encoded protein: CASSLGMWGNTIYF. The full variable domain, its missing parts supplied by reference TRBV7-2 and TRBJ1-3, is GAGVSQSPSNKVTEKGKDVELRCDPISGHTALYWYRQSLGQGLEFLIYFQGNSAPDKSGLPSDRFSAERTGGSVSTLTIQRTQQEDSAVYLCASSLGMWGNTIYFGEGSWLTVV.

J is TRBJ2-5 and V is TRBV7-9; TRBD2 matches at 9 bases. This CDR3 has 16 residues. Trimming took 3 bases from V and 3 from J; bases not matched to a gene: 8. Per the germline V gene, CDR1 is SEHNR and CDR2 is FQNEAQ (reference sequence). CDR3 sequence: CASSFPLAGPKETQYF. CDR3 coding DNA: TGTGCCAGCAGCTTCCCTCTAGCGGGGCCTAAAGAGACCCAGTACTTC.

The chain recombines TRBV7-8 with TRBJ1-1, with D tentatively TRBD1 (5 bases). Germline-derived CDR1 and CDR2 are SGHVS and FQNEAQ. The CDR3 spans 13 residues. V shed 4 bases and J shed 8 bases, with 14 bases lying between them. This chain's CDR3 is CASSYGQGLEAFF. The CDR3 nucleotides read TGTGCCAGCAGCTATGGGCAGGGACTCGAAGCTTTCTTT.

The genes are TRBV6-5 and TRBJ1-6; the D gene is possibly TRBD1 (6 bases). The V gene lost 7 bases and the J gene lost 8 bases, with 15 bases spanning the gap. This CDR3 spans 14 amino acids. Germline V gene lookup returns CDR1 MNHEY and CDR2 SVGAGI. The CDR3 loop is CASILGGGHSPLHF. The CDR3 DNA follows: TGTGCCAGCATCCTAGGGGGGGGCCATTCACCCCTCCACTTT.

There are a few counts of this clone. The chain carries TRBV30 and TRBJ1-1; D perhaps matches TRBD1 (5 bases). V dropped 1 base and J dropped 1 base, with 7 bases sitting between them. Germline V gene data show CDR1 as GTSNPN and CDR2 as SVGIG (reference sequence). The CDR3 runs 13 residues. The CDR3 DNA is TGTGCCTGGAGTGGAGGACAGAACACTGAAGCTTTCTTT. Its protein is CAWSGGQNTEAFF.

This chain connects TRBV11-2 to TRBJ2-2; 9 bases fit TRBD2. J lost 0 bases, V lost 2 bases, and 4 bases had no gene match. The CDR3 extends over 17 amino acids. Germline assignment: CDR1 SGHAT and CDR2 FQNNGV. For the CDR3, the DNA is TGTGCCAGCAGCTTATTAGGCGGGGGGGCGAACACCGGGGAGCTGTTTTTT. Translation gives CASSLLGGGANTGELFF.